This TCR beta chain was captured in a study of early T cells in non-severe SARS-CoV-2 infection. Study-wide results and limits: VDJdb matching favored anti-spike CD8 responses, missing private and CD4 specificities.

This clonotype came up many times. Its matching antigen is unknown. Germline V gene lookup returns CDR1 LNHDA and CDR2 SQIVND (reference sequence). The CDR3 contains 13 residues. Trimming at V came to 4 bases and at J to 3 bases, leaving 2 bases not matched to a gene. Tagging with unique molecular identifiers was applied to individual cDNA molecules. TCRdb passed the 5' RACE reads through MiXCR, listing each CDR3 protein once. The table shows 63,000 or so distinct CDR3 sequences, with 10% to 15% occurring only once. The sequenced sample was whole blood. The genes are TRBV19 and TRBJ2-7, with 8 bases identical to TRBD1. The clonotype was recovered from an adult who was a healthcare worker with PCR-confirmed SARS-CoV-2 infection or an uninfected control (not recorded which). The CDR3 DNA is TGTGCCAGTAGTAACACAGGGGGCTACGAGCAGTACTTC. Translated, it gives CASSNTGGYEQYF.